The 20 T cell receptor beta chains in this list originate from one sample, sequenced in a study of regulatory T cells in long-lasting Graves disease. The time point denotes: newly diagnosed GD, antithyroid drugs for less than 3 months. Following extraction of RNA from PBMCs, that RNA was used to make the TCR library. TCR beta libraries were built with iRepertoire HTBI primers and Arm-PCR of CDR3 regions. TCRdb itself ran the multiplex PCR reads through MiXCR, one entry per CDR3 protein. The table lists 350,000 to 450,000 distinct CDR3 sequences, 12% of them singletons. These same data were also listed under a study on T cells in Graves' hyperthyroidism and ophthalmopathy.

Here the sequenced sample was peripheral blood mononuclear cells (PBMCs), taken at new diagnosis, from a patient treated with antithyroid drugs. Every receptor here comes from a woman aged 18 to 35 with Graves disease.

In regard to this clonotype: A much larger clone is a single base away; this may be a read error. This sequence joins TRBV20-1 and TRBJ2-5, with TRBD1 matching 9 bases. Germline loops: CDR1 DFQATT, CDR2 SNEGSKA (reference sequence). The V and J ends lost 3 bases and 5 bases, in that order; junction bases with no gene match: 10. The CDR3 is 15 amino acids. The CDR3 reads CSASHGTGRHETQYF. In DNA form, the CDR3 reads TGCAGTGCTAGCCACGGGACAGGGAGGCATGAGACCCAGTACTTC.

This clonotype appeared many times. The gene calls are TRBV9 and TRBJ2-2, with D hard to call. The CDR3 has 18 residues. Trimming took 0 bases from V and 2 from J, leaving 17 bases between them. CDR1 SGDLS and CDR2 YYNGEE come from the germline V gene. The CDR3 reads CASSVAIGVPLNTGELFF. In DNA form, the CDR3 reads TGTGCCAGCAGCGTAGCTATAGGCGTCCCCCTTAACACCGGGGAGCTGTTTTTT.

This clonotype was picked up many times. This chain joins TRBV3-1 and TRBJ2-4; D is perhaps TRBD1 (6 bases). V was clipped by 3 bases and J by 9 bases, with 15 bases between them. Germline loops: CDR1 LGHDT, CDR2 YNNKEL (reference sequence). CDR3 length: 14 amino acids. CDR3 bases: TGTGCCAGCAGCCATCTCACAGGGAGTAGCATTCAGTACTTC. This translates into CASSHLTGSSIQYF.

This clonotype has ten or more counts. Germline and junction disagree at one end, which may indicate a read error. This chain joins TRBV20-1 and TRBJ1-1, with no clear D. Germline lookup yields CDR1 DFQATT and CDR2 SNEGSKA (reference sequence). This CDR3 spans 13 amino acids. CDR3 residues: CSARDTGSDEAFF. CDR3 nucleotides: TGCAGTGCCAGAGACACGGGGTCTGATGAAGCTTTCTTT.

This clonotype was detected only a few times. The CDR3 DNA follows: TGTGCCACCAATGTATGGGGGGAAAGGTCTGAGCAGTTCTTC. Protein: CATNVWGERSEQFF. The genes are TRBV24-1 and TRBJ2-1, with a possible D match to TRBD2 (6 bases). V lost 8 bases to trimming and J lost 9 bases, with 19 bases between them. The V gene's germline CDR1 is KGHDR and CDR2 SFDVKD. The CDR3 is 14 residues long.

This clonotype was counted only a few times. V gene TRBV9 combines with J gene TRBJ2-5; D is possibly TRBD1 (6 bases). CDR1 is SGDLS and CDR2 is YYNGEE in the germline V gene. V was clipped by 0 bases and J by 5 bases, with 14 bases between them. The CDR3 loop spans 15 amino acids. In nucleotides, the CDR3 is TGTGCCAGCAGCGTAGTGGGGGACAAGTGGGAGACCCAGTACTTC. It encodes CASSVVGDKWETQYF. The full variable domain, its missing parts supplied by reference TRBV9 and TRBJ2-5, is DSGVTQTPKHLITATGQRVTLRCSPRSGDLSVYWYQQSLDQGLQFLIQYYNGEERAKGNILERFSAQQFPDLHSELNLSSLELGDSALYFCASSVVGDKWETQYFGPGTRLLVL.

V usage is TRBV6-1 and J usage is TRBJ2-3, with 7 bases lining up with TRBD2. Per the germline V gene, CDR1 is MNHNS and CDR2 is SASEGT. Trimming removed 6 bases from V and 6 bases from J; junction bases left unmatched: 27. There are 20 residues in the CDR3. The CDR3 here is CASSFLPRGGRILLFDTQYF. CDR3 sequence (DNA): TGTGCCAGCAGCTTCTTGCCCCGGGGCGGGAGAATTCTTCTATTTGATACGCAGTATTTT.

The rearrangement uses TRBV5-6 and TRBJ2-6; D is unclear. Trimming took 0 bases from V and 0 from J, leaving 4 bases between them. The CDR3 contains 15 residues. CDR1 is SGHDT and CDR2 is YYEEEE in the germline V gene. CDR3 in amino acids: CASSLEFSGANVLTF. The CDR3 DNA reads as TGTGCCAGCAGCTTGGAATTCTCTGGGGCCAACGTCCTGACTTTC.

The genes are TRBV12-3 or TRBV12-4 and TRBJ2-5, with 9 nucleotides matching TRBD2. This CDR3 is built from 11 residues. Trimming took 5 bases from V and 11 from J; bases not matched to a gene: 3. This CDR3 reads CASSPGLAQYF. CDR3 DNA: TGTGCCAGCAGTCCCGGACTAGCGCAGTACTTC.

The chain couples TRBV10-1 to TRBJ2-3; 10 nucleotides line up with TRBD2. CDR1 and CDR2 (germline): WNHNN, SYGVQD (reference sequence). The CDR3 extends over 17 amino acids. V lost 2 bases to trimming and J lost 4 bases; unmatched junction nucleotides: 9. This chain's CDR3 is CASSEDLLAGCADTQYF. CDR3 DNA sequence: TGCGCCAGCAGTGAGGATTTACTAGCGGGGTGTGCAGATACGCAGTATTTT.

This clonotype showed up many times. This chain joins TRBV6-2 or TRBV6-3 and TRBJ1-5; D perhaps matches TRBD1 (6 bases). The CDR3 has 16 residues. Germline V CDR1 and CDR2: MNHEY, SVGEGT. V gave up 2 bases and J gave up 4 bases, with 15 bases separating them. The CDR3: CASSYQTGFRNQPQHF. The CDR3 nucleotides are TGTGCCAGCAGTTACCAAACAGGGTTTCGAAATCAGCCCCAGCATTTT.

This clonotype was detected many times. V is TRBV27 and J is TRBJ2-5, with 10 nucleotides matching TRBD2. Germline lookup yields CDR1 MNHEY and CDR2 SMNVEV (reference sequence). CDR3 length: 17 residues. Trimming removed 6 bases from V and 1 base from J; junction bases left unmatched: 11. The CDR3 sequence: CASSPSRTSGFQETQYF. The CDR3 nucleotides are TGTGCCAGCAGCCCCTCGAGGACTAGCGGTTTCCAAGAGACCCAGTACTTC.

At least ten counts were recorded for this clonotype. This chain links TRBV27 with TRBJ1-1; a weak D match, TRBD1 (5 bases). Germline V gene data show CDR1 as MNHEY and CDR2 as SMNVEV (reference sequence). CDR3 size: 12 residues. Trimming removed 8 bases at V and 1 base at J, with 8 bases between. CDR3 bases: TGTGCCAGCGGGGGGGGGAACACTGAAGCTTTCTTT. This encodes CASGGGNTEAFF.

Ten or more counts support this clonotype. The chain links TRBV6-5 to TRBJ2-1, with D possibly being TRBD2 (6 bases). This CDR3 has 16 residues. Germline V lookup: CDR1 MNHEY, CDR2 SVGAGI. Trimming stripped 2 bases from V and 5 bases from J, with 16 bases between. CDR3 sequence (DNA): TGTGCCAGCAGTTACCTCTTTGAGGGACTTCACAATGAGCAGTTCTTC. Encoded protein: CASSYLFEGLHNEQFF.

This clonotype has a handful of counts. In nucleotides, the CDR3 is TGTGCCAGCAGTGTGGCAGGGAGGGCAGATACGCAGTATTTT. Residues: CASSVAGRADTQYF. The V and J genes are TRBV25-1 and TRBJ2-3; TRBD2 matches 7 bases. The germline V gene has CDR1 MGHDK and CDR2 SYGVNS. V lost 4 bases to trimming and J lost 4 bases; unmatched junction nucleotides: 5. The CDR3 extends over 14 amino acids.

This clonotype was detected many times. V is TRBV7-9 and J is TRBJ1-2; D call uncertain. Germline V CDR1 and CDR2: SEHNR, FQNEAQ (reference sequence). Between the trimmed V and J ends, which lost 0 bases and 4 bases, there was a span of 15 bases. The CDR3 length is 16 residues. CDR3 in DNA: TGTGCCAGCAGCTTAGCGGTTGGCGAGCACTTCTATGGCTACACCTTC. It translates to CASSLAVGEHFYGYTF.

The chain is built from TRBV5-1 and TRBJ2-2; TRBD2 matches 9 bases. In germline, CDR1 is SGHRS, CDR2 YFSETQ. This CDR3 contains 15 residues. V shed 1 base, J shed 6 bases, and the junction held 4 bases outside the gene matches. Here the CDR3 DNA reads TGCGCCAGCAGCTTGTCGACTAGCGGTGCCGGGGAGCTGTTTTTT. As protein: CASSLSTSGAGELFF.

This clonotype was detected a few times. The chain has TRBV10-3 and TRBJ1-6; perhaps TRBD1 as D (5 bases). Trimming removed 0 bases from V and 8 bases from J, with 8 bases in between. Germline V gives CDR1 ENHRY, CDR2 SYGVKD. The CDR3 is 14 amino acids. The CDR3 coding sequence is TGTGCCATCAGTGAGTCAGTCAGGGATTCACCCCTCCACTTT. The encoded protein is CAISESVRDSPLHF.

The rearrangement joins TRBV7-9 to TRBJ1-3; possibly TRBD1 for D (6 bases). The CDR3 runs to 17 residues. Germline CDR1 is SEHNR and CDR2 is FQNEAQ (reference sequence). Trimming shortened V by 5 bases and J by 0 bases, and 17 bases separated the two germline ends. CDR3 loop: CASSEGGPASSGNTIYF. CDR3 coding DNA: TGTGCCAGCAGCGAAGGGGGGCCAGCAAGCTCTGGAAACACCATATATTTT.

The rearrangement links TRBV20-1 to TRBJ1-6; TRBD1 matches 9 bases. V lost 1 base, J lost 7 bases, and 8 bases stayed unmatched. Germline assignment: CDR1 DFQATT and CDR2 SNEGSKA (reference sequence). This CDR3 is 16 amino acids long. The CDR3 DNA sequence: TGCAGTGCTAGAGCAAGCGGGACAGGGACCAATTCACCCCTCCACTTT. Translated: CSARASGTGTNSPLHF.